One sample yielded the 22 T cell receptor beta chains listed below, sequenced in a study of cytomegalovirus exposure and HLA in healthy donors. Amplification used 60 Vbeta primers and 13 Jbeta primers. Clones were sequenced by immunoSEQ multiplex PCR, and TCRdb holds only the in-frame ones, with some missing. The top ten hold 1.2% of the sample, which has about 140,000 clones, roughly 80% seen once. The sequencing input was PBMCs. The receptors stem from a female donor in good health and CMV-seronegative.

The chain is built from TRBV7-8 and TRBJ2-1, with TRBD2 as a possible D gene (6 bases). V lost 2 bases and J lost 7, with 18 bases in between. CDR1 SGHVS and CDR2 FQNEAQ come from the germline V gene. The CDR3 loop spans 16 amino acids. The CDR3 bases are TGTGCCAGCAGCTTAAGGCGACCTAGCGAAATTAATGAGCAGTTCTTC. It encodes CASSLRRPSEINEQFF.

The chain recombines TRBV30 with TRBJ2-5, with TRBD2 matching 9 bases. This CDR3 has 15 residues. Germline V lookup: CDR1 GTSNPN, CDR2 SVGIG (reference sequence). Trimming at V came to 0 bases and at J to 4 bases, leaving 6 bases not matched to a gene. The CDR3 DNA reads as TGTGCCTGGAGTGTAGGGCCAGCGGGAGGAGAGACCCAGTACTTC. This gives the protein CAWSVGPAGGETQYF.

In its sample, this clone was seen once. The genes are TRBV15 and TRBJ2-3; unclear D gene. The CDR3 has 12 amino acids. V lost 5 bases and J lost 5, with 8 bases in between. Germline CDR1 LNHNV, CDR2 YYDKDF (reference sequence). The chain's CDR3 is CATSPFGDTQYF. CDR3 DNA: TGTGCCACCAGCCCCTTCGGAGATACGCAGTATTTT.

CDR3 protein: CASSLSPLGGAGGSLAYEQYF. For the CDR3, the DNA is TGTGCCAGCAGTTTATCGCCCCTTGGGGGAGCGGGAGGTTCCCTCGCCTACGAGCAGTACTTC. The chain links TRBV27 to TRBJ2-7; TRBD2 matches 9 bases. The CDR3 totals 21 residues. Trimming at V came to 0 bases and at J to 2 bases, leaving 20 bases not matched to a gene. Germline V CDR1 and CDR2: MNHEY, SMNVEV (reference sequence).

The chain combines TRBV28 with TRBJ2-7; TRBD2 matches at 14 bases. V dropped 2 bases and J dropped 3; count of bases not matched to a gene: 6. Germline CDR1 MDHEN, CDR2 SYDVKM. This CDR3 spans 17 amino acids. CDR3 DNA: TGTGCCAGCAGTTTACCCGGGACTAGCGGGAGCGTCTACGAGCAGTACTTC. This sequence encodes CASSLPGTSGSVYEQYF.

The V gene is TRBV5-1, the J gene TRBJ2-7; weak D call: TRBD1 (6 bases). The V and J ends lost 3 bases and 5 bases respectively, with 12 bases between them. CDR3 length equals 13 residues. CDR1 and CDR2 (germline): SGHRS, YFSETQ. The CDR3, as DNA: TGCGCCAGCAGCTGGGGTAGGGGGAACGAGCAGTACTTC. The encoded protein is CASSWGRGNEQYF.

J is TRBJ2-1 and V is TRBV6-5; TRBD1 aligns across 7 bases. This CDR3 spans 14 amino acids. The V segment lost 5 bases and the J segment 2 bases; nucleotides outside the gene matches: 3. Germline V gives CDR1 MNHEY, CDR2 SVGAGI. CDR3 in DNA: TGTGCCAGCAGTACCGGGACAGCCTACAATGAGCAGTTCTTC. Translation: CASSTGTAYNEQFF.

The chain recombines TRBV6-6 with TRBJ2-5; TRBD2 is a possible D gene (5 bases). Germline CDR1 reads MNHNY; CDR2 reads SVGAGI (reference sequence). This CDR3 spans 16 amino acids. The V end lost 2 bases, the J end lost 5 bases, and 18 bases lay between the germline ends. The CDR3 protein is CASSYPASTGGETQYF. DNA for the CDR3: TGTGCCAGCAGTTACCCAGCGAGTACCGGCGGGGAGACCCAGTACTTC.

The CDR3 nucleotides are TGTGCCAGCAGGGCCCCCAATCAGCCCCAGCATTTT. This translates into CASRAPNQPQHF. The J gene is TRBJ1-5, the V gene TRBV28; D unclear. V was cut by 6 bases and J by 3 bases, with 6 bases left in between. CDR3 length: 12 amino acids. The germline gives CDR1 MDHEN, CDR2 SYDVKM. Full variable domain (missing parts from reference TRBV28 and TRBJ1-5): DVKVTQSSRYLVKRTGEKVFLECVQDMDHENMFWYRQDPGLGLRLIYFSYDVKMKEKGDIPEGYSVSREKKERFSLILESASTNQTSMYLCASRAPNQPQHFGDGTRLSIL.

CDR3 coding DNA: TGTGCCAGCAGCTTAAGATTGGGGCGCCAAGAGACCCAGTACTTC. Protein product: CASSLRLGRQETQYF. The V call is TRBV7-3, the J call TRBJ2-5; the D gene is possibly TRBD1 (5 bases). The germline gives CDR1 SGHTA, CDR2 FQGTGA. The CDR3 extends over 15 amino acids. The V gene lost 1 base and the J gene lost 1 base, with 10 bases spanning the gap.

For this clone: Within the sample, other DNA sequences also encode this same CDR3. The rearrangement links TRBV29-1 to TRBJ1-5; D not certain. CDR3 length: 16 residues. The V end was cut by 2 bases, the J end by 7 bases, with 21 bases between. Germline V gene lookup returns CDR1 SQVTM and CDR2 ANQGSEA. The CDR3, as DNA: TGCAGCGTTGAACGGGAGAGAATTATACATGAGCAGCCCCAGCATTTT. Translating it yields CSVERERIIHEQPQHF. Together with reference TRBV29-1 and TRBJ1-5, the CDR3 gives the full variable domain: SAVISQKPSRDICQRGTSLTIQCQVDSQVTMMFWYRQQPGQSLTLIATANQGSEATYESGFVIDKFPISRPNLTFSTLTVSNMSPEDSSIYLCSVERERIIHEQPQHFGDGTRLSIL.

V gene TRBV27 combines with J gene TRBJ1-1, with a possible D match to TRBD1 (5 bases). The CDR3 loop spans 14 amino acids. The V end lost 5 bases, the J end lost 3 bases, and 13 bases lay between the germline ends. Per germline, CDR1 MNHEY and CDR2 SMNVEV (reference sequence). The CDR3: CASSRRGFDTEAFF. The CDR3 coding sequence is TGTGCCAGCAGTCGTAGGGGTTTCGACACTGAAGCTTTCTTT.

This rearrangement joins TRBV7-2 to TRBJ1-5, with D possibly being TRBD1 (6 bases). V was clipped by 5 bases and J by 3 bases, with 11 bases between them. This CDR3 spans 14 amino acids. Germline CDR1 SGHTA, CDR2 FQGNSA. The CDR3 DNA reads TGTGCCAGCAGCCCTACAGGGCCCAATCAGCCCCAGCATTTT. It translates to CASSPTGPNQPQHF.

CDR3 sequence reads: CASSPQGALVGNTEAFF. The CDR3 DNA follows: TGTGCCAGCTCACCACAGGGGGCGCTGGTTGGGAACACTGAAGCTTTCTTT. The V gene is TRBV18, the J gene TRBJ1-1, with TRBD1 identical over 7 bases. Germline CDR1 reads KGHSH; CDR2 reads LQKENI. The CDR3 has 17 residues. Trimming at V came to 1 base and at J to 1 base, leaving 9 bases not matched to a gene.

The chain links TRBV27 to TRBJ2-3; D is perhaps TRBD2 (6 bases). The germline V gene has CDR1 MNHEY and CDR2 SMNVEV (reference sequence). The V and J ends lost 8 bases and 2 bases respectively, with 14 bases between them. The CDR3 sequence is 14 residues long. CDR3 in amino acids: CASAWRGLTDTQYF. The CDR3 nucleotides read TGTGCCAGCGCCTGGCGGGGCCTCACAGATACGCAGTATTTT.

J is TRBJ2-7 and V is TRBV5-6; D gene unclear. Germline CDR1 and CDR2: SGHDT and YYEEEE. The CDR3 has 16 amino acids. Trimming pared 1 base from V and 0 bases from J, leaving 14 bases between. The CDR3 sequence is CASSLNPLPISYEQYF. CDR3 in DNA: TGTGCCAGCAGCTTGAATCCACTTCCAATCTCCTACGAGCAGTACTTC.

CDR3 in DNA: TGTGCCAGCAGCCCCCAGGGCAATATCGGGAACACCATATATTTT. This sequence encodes CASSPQGNIGNTIYF. The chain joins TRBV14 to TRBJ1-3; perhaps TRBD1 as D (5 bases). This CDR3 has 15 residues. V was shortened by 4 bases and J by 7 bases, with 17 bases between the two germline ends. Germline CDR1 is SGHDN and CDR2 is FVKESK.

The CDR3 reads CASSLQSGNYGGYTF. The DNA for the CDR3 is TGTGCCAGCAGCCTACAATCAGGGAACTATGGTGGCTACACCTTC. The chain combines TRBV6-1 with TRBJ1-2; perhaps TRBD1 as D (5 bases). Per the germline V gene, CDR1 is MNHNS and CDR2 is SASEGT. The V and J ends lost 6 bases and 7 bases respectively, with 21 bases between them. The CDR3 extends over 15 amino acids.

This clone was picked up a small number of times. The chain couples TRBV28 to TRBJ1-1, with 9 positions matching TRBD1. With 5 bases clipped from V and 4 bases from J, the junction kept 8 bases outside the gene matches. CDR1 is MDHEN, CDR2 SYDVKM, per germline. The CDR3 contains 15 residues. The CDR3 bases are TGTGCCAGCAGTGAAACGACAGGGGGAGGCACTGAAGCTTTCTTT. It translates to CASSETTGGGTEAFF.

A single count supports this clone. V and J are TRBV18 and TRBJ1-5; 10 bases match TRBD1. The length of the CDR3 is 16 residues. With 0 bases clipped from V and 3 bases from J, the junction kept 2 bases outside the gene matches. Germline V lookup: CDR1 KGHSH, CDR2 LQKENI. The DNA of the CDR3 is TGTGCCAGCTCACCACCGGGGACAGGGGCCAATCAGCCCCAGCATTTT. As protein: CASSPPGTGANQPQHF.

This clone has only a few counts. The chain recombines TRBV7-9 with TRBJ2-3; 10 bases are shared with TRBD1. This CDR3 is 14 amino acids long. With V trimmed by 11 bases and J by 0 bases, 5 bases remained unmatched. Germline assignment: CDR1 SEHNR and CDR2 FQNEAQ (reference sequence). The CDR3 is CAGQDRGSTDTQYF. Here the CDR3 DNA reads TGTGCCGGCCAGGACAGGGGGAGCACAGATACGCAGTATTTT.

V is TRBV14 and J is TRBJ2-5; 13 bases are shared with TRBD2. Germline V CDR1 and CDR2: SGHDN, FVKESK. The CDR3 has 17 amino acids. Trimming cost V 4 bases and J 4 bases; bases outside gene matches: 9. The CDR3 protein is CASSRTSGRRVGETQYF. CDR3 DNA sequence: TGTGCCAGCAGCCGGACTAGCGGGAGAAGGGTCGGAGAGACCCAGTACTTC.